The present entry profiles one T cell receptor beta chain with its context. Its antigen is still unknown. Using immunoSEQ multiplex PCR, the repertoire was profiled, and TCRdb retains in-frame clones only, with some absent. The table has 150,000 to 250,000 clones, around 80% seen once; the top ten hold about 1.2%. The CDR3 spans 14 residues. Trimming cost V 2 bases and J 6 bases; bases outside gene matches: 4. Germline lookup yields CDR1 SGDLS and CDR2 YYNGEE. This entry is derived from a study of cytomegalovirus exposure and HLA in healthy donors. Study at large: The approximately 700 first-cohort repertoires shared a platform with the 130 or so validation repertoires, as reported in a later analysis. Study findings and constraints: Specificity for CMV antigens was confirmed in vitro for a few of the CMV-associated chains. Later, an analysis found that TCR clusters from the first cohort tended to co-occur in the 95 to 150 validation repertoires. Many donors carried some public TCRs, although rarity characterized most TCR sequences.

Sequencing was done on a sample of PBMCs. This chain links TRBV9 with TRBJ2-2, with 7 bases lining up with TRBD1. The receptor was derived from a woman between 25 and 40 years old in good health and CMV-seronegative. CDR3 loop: CASSVATGAGELFF. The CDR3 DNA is TGTGCCAGCAGCGTTGCTACAGGGGCCGGGGAGCTGTTTTTT.